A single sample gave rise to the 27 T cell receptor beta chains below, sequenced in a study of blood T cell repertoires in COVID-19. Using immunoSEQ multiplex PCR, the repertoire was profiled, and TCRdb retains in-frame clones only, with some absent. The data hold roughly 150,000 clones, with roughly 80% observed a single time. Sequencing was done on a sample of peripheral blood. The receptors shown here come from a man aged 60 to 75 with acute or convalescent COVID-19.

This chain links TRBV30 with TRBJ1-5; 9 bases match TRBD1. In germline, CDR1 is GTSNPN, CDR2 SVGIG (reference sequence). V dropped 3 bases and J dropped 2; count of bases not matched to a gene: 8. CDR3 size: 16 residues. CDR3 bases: TGTGCCTGGAGCGGTTCGGACAGGGGAGGCAATCAGCCCCAGCATTTT. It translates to CAWSGSDRGGNQPQHF.

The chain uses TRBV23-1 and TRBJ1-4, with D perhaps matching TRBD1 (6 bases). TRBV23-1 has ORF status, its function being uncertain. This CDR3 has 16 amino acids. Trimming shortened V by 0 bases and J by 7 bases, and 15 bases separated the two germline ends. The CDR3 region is CASSQSVGEGVEKLFF. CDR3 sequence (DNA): TGCGCCAGCAGTCAATCAGTAGGGGAGGGGGTTGAAAAACTGTTTTTT.

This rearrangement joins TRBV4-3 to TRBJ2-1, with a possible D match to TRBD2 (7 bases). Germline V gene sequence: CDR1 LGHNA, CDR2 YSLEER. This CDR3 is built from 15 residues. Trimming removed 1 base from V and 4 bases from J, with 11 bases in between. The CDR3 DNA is TGCGCCAGCAGCCAAGTCCGGGGGGCTTACAATGAGCAGTTCTTC. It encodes CASSQVRGAYNEQFF.

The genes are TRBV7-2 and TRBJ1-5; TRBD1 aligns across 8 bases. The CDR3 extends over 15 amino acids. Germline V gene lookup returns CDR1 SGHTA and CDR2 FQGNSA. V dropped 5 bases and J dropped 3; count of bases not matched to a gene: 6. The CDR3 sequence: CASSKDRALNQPQHF. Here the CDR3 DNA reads TGTGCCAGCAGCAAGGACAGGGCCCTCAATCAGCCCCAGCATTTT.

CDR3 residues: CAWSVGLAGYEQFF. The CDR3 DNA sequence: TGTGCCTGGAGTGTCGGACTAGCGGGATATGAGCAGTTCTTC. This chain uses TRBV30 with TRBJ2-1; 12 bases match TRBD2. There are 14 residues in the CDR3. V shed 0 bases and J 8 bases; nucleotides not matched to a gene: 2. Germline CDR1 is GTSNPN and CDR2 is SVGIG (reference sequence).

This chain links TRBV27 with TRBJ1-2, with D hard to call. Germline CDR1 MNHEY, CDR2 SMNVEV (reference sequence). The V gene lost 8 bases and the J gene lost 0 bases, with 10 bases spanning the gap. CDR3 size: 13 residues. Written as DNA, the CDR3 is TGTGCCAGCGCCGAGCCCCCTAACTATGGCTACACCTTC. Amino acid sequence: CASAEPPNYGYTF.

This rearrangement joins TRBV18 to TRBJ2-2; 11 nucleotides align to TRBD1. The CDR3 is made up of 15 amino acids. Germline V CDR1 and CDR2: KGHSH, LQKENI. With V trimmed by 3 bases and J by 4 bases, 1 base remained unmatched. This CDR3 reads CASSPGTGGTGELFF. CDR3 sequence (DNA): TGTGCCAGCTCACCCGGGACAGGGGGCACCGGGGAGCTGTTTTTT.

The CDR3 DNA follows: TGTGCCAGTAGTACCGGACAGGCCCCAGGGGACGAGCAGTACTTC. Translation: CASSTGQAPGDEQYF. The chain joins TRBV19 to TRBJ2-7; 7 bases fit TRBD1. The V and J ends lost 4 bases and 5 bases, in that order; junction bases with no gene match: 11. The CDR3 spans 15 residues. Per germline, CDR1 LNHDA and CDR2 SQIVND (reference sequence). The whole variable domain, filled in from reference TRBV19 and TRBJ2-7, reads DGGITQSPKYLFRKEGQNVTLSCEQNLNHDAMYWYRQDPGQGLRLIYYSQIVNDFQKGDIAEGYSVSREKKESFPLTVTSAQKNPTAFYLCASSTGQAPGDEQYFGPGTRLTVT.

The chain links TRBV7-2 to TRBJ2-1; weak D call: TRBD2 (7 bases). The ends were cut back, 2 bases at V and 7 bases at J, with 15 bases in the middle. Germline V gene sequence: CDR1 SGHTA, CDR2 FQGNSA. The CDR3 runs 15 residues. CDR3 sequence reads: CASSLNPGGPNEQFF. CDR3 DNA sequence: TGTGCCAGCAGCTTAAATCCGGGGGGCCCGAATGAGCAGTTCTTC.

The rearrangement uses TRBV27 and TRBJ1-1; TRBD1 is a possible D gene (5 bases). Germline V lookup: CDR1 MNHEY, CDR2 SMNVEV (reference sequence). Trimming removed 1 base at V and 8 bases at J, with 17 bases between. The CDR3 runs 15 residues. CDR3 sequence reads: CASSLFPSGGSEAFF. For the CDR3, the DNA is TGTGCCAGCAGTTTATTCCCCTCGGGGGGGAGCGAAGCTTTCTTT.

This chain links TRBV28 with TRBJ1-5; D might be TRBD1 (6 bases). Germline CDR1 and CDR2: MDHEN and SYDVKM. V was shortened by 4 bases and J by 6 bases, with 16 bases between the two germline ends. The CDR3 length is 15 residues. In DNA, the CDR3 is TGTGCCAGCAGTTACCAGGGGCGGCAGCGTCAGCCCCAGCATTTT. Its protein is CASSYQGRQRQPQHF.

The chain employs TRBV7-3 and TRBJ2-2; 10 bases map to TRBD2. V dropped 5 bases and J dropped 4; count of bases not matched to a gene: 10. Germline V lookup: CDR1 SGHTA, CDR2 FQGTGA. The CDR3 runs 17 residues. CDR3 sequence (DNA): TGTGCCAGCAGCCGGGCGAGCGGGGGGGCCAGCACCGGGGAGCTGTTTTTT. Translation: CASSRASGGASTGELFF. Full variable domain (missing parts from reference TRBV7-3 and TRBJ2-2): GAGVSQTPSNKVTEKGKYVELRCDPISGHTALYWYRQSLGQGPEFLIYFQGTGAADDSGLPNDRFFAVRPEGSVSTLKIQRTERGDSAVYLCASSRASGGASTGELFFGEGSRLTVL.

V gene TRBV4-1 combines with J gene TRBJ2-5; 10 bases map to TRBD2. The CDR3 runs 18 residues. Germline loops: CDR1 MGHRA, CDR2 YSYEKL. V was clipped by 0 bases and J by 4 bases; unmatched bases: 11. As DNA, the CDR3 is TGCGCCAGCAGCCAAGATTTCGGTAGCGGGGGGCCGAGAGAGACCCAGTACTTC. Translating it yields CASSQDFGSGGPRETQYF.

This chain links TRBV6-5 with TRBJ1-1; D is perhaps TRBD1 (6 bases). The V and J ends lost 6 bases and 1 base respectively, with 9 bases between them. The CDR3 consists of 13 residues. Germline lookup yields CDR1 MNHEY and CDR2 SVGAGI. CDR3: CASRQGRNTEAFF. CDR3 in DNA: TGTGCCAGCAGACAGGGACGGAACACTGAAGCTTTCTTT.

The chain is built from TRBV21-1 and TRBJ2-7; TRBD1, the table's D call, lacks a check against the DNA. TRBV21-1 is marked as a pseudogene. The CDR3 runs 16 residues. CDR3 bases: TGTGCCAGCAGCGGTGGGGGCTGTCGGGATTCCTACGAGCAGTACTTC. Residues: CASSGGGCRDSYEQYF.

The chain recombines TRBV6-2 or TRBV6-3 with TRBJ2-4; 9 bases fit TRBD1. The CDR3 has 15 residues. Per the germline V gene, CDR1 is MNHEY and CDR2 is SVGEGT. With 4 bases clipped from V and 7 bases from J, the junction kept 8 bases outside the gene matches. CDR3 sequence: CASSSPGQGWNIQYF. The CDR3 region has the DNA TGTGCCAGCAGTTCCCCAGGACAGGGGTGGAACATTCAGTACTTC.

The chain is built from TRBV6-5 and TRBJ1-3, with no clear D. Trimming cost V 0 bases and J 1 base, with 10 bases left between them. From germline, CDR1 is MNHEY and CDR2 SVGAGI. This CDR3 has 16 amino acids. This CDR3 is CASSYSLWASGNTIYF. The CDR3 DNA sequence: TGTGCCAGCAGTTACTCGCTGTGGGCTTCTGGAAACACCATATATTTT.

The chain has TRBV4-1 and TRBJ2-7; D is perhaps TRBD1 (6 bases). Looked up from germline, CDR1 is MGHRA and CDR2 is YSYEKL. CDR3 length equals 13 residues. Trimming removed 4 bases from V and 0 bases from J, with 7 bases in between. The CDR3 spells CASSRDTSYEQYF. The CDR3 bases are TGCGCCAGCAGCCGGGACACCTCCTACGAGCAGTACTTC.

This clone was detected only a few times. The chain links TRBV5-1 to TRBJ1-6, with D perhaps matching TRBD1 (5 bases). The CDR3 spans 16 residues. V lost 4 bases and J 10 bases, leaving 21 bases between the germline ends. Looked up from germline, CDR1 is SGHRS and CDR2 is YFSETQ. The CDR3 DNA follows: TGCGCCAGCAGCCTCGACCAGGGCCCACTTGGCTCACCCCTCCACTTT. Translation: CASSLDQGPLGSPLHF.

This CDR3 reads CASLPGGSGVQETQYF. CDR3 DNA: TGTGCCAGTCTTCCCGGGGGTAGCGGGGTACAAGAGACCCAGTACTTC. This chain connects TRBV5-5 to TRBJ2-5; TRBD2 agrees at 8 bases. Germline loops: CDR1 SGHKS, CDR2 YYEKEE (reference sequence). With V trimmed by 8 bases and J by 2 bases, 14 bases remained unmatched. There are 16 residues in the CDR3.

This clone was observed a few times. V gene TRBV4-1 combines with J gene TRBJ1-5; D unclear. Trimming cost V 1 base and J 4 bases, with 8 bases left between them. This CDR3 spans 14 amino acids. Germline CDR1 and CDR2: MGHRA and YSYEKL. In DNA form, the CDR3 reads TGCGCCAGCAGCCAAGCACAGCAAAATCAGCCCCAGCATTTT. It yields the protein CASSQAQQNQPQHF.

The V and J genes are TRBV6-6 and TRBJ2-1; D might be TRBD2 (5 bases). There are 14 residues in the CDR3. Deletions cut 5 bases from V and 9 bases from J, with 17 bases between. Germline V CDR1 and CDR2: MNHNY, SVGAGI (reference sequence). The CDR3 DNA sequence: TGTGCCAGCAGTCCCCTGACTGCCCGGGGTGAGCAGTTCTTC. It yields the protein CASSPLTARGEQFF.

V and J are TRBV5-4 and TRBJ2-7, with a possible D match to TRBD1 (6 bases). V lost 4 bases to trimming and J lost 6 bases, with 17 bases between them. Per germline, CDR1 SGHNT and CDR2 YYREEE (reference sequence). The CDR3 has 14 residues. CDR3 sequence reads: CASSPPRGFGEQYF. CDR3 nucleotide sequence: TGTGCCAGCAGCCCGCCCAGGGGATTCGGCGAGCAGTACTTC.

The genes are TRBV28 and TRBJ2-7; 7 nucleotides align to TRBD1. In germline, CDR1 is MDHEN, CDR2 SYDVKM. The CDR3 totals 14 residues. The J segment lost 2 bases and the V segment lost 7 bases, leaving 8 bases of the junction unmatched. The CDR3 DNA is TGTGCCAGCAAAGGGGCCGGGACAGCCTACGAGCAGTACTTC. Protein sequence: CASKGAGTAYEQYF.

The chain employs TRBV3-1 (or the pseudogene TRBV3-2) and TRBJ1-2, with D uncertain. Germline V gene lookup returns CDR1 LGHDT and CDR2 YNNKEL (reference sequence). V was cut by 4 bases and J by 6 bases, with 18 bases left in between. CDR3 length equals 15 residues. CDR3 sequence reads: CASSPTTTNRDGYTF. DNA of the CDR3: TGTGCCAGCAGCCCAACGACTACAAATCGAGATGGCTACACCTTC.

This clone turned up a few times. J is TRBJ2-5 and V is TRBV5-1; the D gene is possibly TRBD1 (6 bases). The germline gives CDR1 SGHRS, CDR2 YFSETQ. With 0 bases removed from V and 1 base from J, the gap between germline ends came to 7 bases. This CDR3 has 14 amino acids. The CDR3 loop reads CASSLGTVQETQYF. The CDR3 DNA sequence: TGCGCCAGCAGCTTGGGGACAGTCCAAGAGACCCAGTACTTC.

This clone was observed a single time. The CDR3 DNA is TGTGCCAGCTTAAGGCAGGGATTACTTGAAGCTTTCTTT. As protein: CASLRQGLLEAFF. This rearrangement joins TRBV18 to TRBJ1-1; D possibly corresponds to TRBD1 (5 bases). This CDR3 spans 13 amino acids. Germline lookup yields CDR1 KGHSH and CDR2 LQKENI. The germline V and J ends were trimmed by 7 bases and 7 bases, with 16 bases remaining between them.